This T cell receptor (beta chain) is from a study of cytomegalovirus exposure and HLA in healthy donors. Study-wide context: The approximately 670 first-cohort repertoires shared a platform with the roughly 110 validation repertoires, as reported in a later analysis. Findings and limits, study-wide: In vitro data verified a few CMV-associated chains as specific for CMV antigens. According to a subsequent analysis, TCR clusters from the first cohort were inclined to appear together in the 120 validation repertoires.

A note on this clone: Its antigen is still unknown.

Generated by immunoSEQ multiplex PCR, the TCRdb table keeps only in-frame clones and is missing some. The sample has roughly 300,000 clones, 70% to 90% seen once. The CDR3 covers 15 residues. Germline V CDR1 and CDR2: SGHAT, FQNNGV. V lost 3 bases and J 0 bases, leaving 9 bases between the germline ends. This receptor was obtained from a woman aged 18-30 years in good health and CMV-seronegative. Sequencing used PBMCs. This chain links TRBV11-2 with TRBJ2-1, with D possibly TRBD1 on 6 matching bases. The CDR3 loop is CASSLGRGSYNEQFF. The DNA for the CDR3 is TGTGCCAGCAGCTTGGGCAGGGGCTCCTACAATGAGCAGTTCTTC.